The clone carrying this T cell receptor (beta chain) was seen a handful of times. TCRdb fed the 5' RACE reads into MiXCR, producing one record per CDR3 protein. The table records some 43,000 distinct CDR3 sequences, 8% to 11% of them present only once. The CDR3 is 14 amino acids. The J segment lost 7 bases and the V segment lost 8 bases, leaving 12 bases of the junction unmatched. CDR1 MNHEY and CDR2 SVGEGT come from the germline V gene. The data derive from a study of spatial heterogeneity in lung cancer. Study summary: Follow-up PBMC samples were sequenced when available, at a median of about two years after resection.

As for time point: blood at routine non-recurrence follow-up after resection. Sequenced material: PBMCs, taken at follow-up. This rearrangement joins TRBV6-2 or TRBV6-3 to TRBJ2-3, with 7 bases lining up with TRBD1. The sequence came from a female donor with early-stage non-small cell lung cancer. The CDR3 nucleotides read TGTGCCAGCCGCGAGACAGGGAGCGGATATACGCAGTATTTT. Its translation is CASRETGSGYTQYF.